The entry below gives a single T cell receptor (beta chain) sequence along with its context. Sequenced by immunoSEQ multiplex PCR; TCRdb stores in-frame clones only, minus some. In the table there are approximately 110,000 clones, around 89% of which are singletons. This sample was taken from a study of control samples from healthy donors and cancer patients. Trimming left V 4 bases short and J 0 bases short, with 11 bases between. Germline CDR1 is SGHKS and CDR2 is YYEKEE (reference sequence). The CDR3 runs 15 residues. Input material: blood. The clonotype comes from a woman aged 50 to 65 in good health. The gene calls are TRBV5-5 and TRBJ2-1; tentatively, D is TRBD2 (6 bases). CDR3 loop: CASSQDGSSYNEQFF. DNA for the CDR3: TGTGCCAGCAGCCAGGACGGGAGCTCCTACAATGAGCAGTTCTTC.